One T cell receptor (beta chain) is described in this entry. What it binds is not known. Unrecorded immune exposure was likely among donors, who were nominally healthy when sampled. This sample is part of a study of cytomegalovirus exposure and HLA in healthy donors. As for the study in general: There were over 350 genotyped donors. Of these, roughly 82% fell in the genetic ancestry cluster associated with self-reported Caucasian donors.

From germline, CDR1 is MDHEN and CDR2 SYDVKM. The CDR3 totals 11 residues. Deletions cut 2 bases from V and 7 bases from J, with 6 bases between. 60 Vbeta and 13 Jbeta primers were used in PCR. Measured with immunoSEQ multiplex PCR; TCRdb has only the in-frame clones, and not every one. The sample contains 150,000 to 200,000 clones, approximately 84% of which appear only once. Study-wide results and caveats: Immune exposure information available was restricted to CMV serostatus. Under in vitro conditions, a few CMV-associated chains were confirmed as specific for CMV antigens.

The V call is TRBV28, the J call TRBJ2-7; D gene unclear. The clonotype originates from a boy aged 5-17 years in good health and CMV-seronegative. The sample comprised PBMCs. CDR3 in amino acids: CASSLRGEQYF. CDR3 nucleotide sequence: TGTGCCAGCAGTTTACGAGGAGAGCAGTACTTC.